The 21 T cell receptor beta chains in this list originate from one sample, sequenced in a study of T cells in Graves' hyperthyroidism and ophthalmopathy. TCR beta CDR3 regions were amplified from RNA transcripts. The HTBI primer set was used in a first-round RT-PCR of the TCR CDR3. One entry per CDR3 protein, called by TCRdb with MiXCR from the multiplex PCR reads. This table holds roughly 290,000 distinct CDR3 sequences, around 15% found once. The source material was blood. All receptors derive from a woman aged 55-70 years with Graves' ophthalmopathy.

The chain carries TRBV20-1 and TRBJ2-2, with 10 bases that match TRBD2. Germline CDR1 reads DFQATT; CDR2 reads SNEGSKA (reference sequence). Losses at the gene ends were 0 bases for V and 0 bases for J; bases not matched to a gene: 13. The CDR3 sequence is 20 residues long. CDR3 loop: CSARDIYGTSEQANTGELFF. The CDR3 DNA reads TGCAGTGCTAGAGACATTTACGGGACTAGCGAGCAAGCGAACACCGGGGAGCTGTTTTTT.

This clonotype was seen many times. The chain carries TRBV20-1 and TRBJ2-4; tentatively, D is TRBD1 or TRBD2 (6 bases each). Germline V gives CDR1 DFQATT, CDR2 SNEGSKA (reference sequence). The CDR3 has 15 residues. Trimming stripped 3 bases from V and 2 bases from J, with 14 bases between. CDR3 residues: CSASRAGGTKNIQYF. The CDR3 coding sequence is TGCAGTGCTAGTAGGGCCGGGGGCACCAAAAACATTCAGTACTTC.

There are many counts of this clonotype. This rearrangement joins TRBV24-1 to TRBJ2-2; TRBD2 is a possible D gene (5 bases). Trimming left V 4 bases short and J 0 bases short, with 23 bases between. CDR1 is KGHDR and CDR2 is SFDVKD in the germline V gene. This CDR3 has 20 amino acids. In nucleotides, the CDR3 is TGTGCCACCAGTGAGTTAGGTAGCGACCCCACCCGAACGAACACCGGGGAGCTGTTTTTT. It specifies CATSELGSDPTRTNTGELFF.

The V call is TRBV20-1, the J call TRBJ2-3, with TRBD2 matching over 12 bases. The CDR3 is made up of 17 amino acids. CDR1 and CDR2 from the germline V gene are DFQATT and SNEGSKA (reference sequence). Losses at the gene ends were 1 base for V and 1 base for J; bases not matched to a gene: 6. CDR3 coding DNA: TGCAGTGCTAGAGCTAGCGGGAGGGCCGGGGGCACAGATACGCAGTATTTT. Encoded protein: CSARASGRAGGTDTQYF.

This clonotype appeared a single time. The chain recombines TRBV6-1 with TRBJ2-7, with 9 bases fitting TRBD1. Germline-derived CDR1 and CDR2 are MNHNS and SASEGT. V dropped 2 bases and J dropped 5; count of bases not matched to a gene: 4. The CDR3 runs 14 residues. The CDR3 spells CASSEYRGLNEQYF. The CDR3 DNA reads TGTGCCAGCAGTGAATACAGGGGGCTCAACGAGCAGTACTTC.

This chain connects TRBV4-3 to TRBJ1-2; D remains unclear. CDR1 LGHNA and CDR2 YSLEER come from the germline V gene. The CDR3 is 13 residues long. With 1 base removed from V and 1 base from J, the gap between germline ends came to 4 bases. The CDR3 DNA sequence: TGCGCCAGCAGCCAAGGAGTTAACTATGGCTACACCTTC. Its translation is CASSQGVNYGYTF.

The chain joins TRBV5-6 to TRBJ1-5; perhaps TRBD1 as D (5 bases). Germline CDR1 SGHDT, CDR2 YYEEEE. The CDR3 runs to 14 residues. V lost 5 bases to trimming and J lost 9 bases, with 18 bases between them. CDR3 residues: CASSSAGRSRPQHF. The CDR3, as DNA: TGTGCCAGCAGTAGTGCAGGGCGGTCCCGGCCCCAGCATTTT. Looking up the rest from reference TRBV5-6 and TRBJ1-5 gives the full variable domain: DAGVTQSPTHLIKTRGQQVTLRCSPKSGHDTVSWYQQALGQGPQFIFQYYEEEERQRGNFPDRFSGHQFPNYSSELNVNALLLGDSALYLCASSSAGRSRPQHFGDGTRLSIL.

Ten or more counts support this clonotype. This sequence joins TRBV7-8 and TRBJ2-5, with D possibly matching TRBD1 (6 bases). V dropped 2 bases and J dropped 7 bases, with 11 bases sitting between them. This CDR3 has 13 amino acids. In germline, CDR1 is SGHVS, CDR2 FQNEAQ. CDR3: CASSLYREMTQYF. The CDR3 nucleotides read TGTGCCAGCAGCTTATACAGGGAAATGACCCAGTACTTC.

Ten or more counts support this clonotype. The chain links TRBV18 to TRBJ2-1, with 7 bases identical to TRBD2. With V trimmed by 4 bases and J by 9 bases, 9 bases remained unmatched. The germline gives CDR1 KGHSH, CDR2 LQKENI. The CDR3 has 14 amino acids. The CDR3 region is CASSRLAVGGEQFF. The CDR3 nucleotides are TGTGCCAGCTCACGGCTAGCGGTGGGGGGTGAGCAGTTCTTC.

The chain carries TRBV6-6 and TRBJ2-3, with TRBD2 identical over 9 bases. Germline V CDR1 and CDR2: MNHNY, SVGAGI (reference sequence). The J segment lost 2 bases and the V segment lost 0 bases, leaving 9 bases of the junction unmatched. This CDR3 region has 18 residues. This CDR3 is CASSYSGVAGEITDTQYF. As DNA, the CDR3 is TGTGCCAGCAGTTACTCGGGAGTAGCGGGGGAAATCACAGATACGCAGTATTTT.

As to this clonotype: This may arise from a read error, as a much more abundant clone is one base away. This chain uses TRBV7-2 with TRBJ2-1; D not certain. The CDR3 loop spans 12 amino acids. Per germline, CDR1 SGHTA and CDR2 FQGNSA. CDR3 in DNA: TGTGTCAGCAGCTTAGGTTCATTAGGGCAGTTCTTC. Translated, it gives CVSSLGSLGQFF.

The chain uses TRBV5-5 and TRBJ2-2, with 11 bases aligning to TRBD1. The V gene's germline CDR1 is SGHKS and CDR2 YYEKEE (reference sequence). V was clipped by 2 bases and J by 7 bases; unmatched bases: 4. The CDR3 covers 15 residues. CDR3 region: CASSFGQGAIGELFF. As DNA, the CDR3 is TGTGCCAGCAGCTTCGGACAGGGGGCTATCGGGGAGCTGTTTTTT.

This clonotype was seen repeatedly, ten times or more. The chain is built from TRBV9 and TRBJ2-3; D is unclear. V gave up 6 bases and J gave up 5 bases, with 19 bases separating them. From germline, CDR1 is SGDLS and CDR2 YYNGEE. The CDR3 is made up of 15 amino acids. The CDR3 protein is CASNGGVQAEDTQYF. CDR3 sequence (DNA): TGTGCCAGCAACGGTGGTGTCCAGGCTGAAGATACGCAGTATTTT.

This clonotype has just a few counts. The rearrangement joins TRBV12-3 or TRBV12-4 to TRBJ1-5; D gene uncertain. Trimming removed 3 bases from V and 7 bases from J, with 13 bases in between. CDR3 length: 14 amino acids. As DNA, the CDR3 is TGTGCCAGCAGTTTGACTCGACGTAGACAGCCCCAGCATTTT. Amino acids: CASSLTRRRQPQHF.

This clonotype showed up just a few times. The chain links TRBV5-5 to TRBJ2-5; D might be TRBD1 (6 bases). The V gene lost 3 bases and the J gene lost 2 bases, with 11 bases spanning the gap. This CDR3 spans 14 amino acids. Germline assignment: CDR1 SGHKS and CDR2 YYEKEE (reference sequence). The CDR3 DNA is TGTGCCAGCAGCTACTACAGGGAGCAAGAGACCCAGTACTTC. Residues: CASSYYREQETQYF. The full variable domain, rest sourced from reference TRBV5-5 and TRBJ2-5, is DAGVTQSPTHLIKTRGQQVTLRCSPISGHKSVSWYQQVLGQGPQFIFQYYEKEERGRGNFPDRFSARQFPNYSSELNVNALLLGDSALYLCASSYYREQETQYFGPGTRLLVL.

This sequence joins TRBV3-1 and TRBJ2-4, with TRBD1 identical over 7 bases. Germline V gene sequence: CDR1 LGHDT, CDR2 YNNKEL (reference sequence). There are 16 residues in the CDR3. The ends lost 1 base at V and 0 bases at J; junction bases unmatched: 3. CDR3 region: CASSQAGGIAKNIQYF. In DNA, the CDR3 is TGTGCCAGCAGCCAAGCAGGGGGAATAGCCAAAAACATTCAGTACTTC.

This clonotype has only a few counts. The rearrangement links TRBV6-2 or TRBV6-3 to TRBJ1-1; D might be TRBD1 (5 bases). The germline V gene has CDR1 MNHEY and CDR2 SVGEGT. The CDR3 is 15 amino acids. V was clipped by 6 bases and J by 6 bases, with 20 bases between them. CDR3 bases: TGTGCCAGCAGCCGGGCCTGGGGCGGGCGGGCTGAAGCTTTCTTT. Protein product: CASSRAWGGRAEAFF.

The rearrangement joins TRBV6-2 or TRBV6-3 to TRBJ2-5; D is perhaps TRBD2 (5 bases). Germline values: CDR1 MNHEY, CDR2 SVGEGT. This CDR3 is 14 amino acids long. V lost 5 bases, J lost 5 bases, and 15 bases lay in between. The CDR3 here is CASSRTGRGETQYF. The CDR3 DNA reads TGTGCCAGCAGTAGAACGGGGAGAGGTGAGACCCAGTACTTC.

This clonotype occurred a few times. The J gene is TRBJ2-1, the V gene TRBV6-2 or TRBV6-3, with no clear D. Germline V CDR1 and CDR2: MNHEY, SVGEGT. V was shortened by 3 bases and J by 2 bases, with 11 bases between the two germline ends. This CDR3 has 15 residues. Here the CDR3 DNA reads TGTGCCAGCAGTTATACTGTGGGCCCCTACAATGAGCAGTTCTTC. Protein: CASSYTVGPYNEQFF.

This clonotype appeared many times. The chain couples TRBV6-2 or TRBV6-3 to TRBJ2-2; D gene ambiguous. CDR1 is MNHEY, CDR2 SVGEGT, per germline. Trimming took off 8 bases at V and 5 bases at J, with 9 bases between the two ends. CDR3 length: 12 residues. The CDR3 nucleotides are TGTGCCAGCTCTGGTGGTACCGGGGAGCTGTTTTTT. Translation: CASSGGTGELFF.

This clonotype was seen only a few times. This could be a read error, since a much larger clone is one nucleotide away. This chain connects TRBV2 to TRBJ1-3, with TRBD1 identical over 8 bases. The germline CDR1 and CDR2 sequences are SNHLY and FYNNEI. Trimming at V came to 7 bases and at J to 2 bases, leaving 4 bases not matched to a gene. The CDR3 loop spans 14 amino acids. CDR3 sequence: CASKPGGPGNTIYF. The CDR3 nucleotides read TGTGCCAGCAAGCCAGGGGGCCCTGGAAACACCATATATTTT. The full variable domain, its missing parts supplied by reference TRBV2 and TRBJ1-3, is EPEVTQTPSHQVTQMGQEVILRCVPISNHLYFYWYRQILGQKVEFLVSFYNNEISEKSEIFDDQFSVERPDGSNFTLKIRSTKLEDSAMYFCASKPGGPGNTIYFGEGSWLTVV.